The clone carrying this T cell receptor (beta chain) occurred a few times. MiXCR was run by TCRdb on the 5' RACE reads, yielding one entry per CDR3 protein. Here the sample spans fewer than 900,000 distinct CDR3 sequences, around a sixth being singletons. In germline, CDR1 is SEHNR, CDR2 FQNEAQ (reference sequence). V was cut by 3 bases and J by 2 bases, with 11 bases left in between. The CDR3 has 15 residues. This sample is part of a study of identical twins. The same data also went into a second study, on T cells expressing NK-cell markers.

Sequencing used PBMCs. The sequence derives from a woman aged 18-29 years in good health. V gene TRBV7-9 combines with J gene TRBJ2-1; D is unresolved. The CDR3 is CASSFGSGTYNEQFF. The CDR3 DNA is TGTGCCAGCAGCTTCGGCTCTGGGACCTACAATGAGCAGTTCTTC.